This TCR beta chain came from a study of cytotoxic CD8 clonotypes in ibrutinib-treated CLL. Study background: Response samples were obtained once patients had received a median 12 months of treatment, range 6 to 36. General observations from the study: Timing of sampling differed between sustained-remission and progressing patients.

A note on this clone: Its antigen is as yet unknown.

TCRdb's table, derived via immunoSEQ multiplex PCR, lists solely in-frame clones and lacks some. The sample has around 250,000 clones, 70% seen once; the top ten hold approximately 15%. After removal of 8 bases from V and 5 bases from J, the junction contained 4 bases not matched to a gene. Germline lookup yields CDR1 LNHDA and CDR2 SQIVND (reference sequence). The CDR3 consists of 13 residues. Here the sequenced sample was PBMCs, taken after 24 months of ibrutinib treatment. The sequence was obtained from a human donor with chronic lymphocytic leukemia. This chain links TRBV19 with TRBJ2-1, with 9 bases matching TRBD1. CDR3 DNA: TGTGCCAGTCGGGGGACAGGGAACAATGAGCAGTTCTTC. It specifies CASRGTGNNEQFF. Drawing the rest from reference TRBV19 and TRBJ2-1, the complete variable domain is DGGITQSPKYLFRKEGQNVTLSCEQNLNHDAMYWYRQDPGQGLRLIYYSQIVNDFQKGDIAEGYSVSREKKESFPLTVTSAQKNPTAFYLCASRGTGNNEQFFGPGTRLTVL.